This is a list of T cell receptor beta chains from one sample in a study of blood T cells in healthy people across ages. MiXCR, run by TCRdb on the 5' RACE reads, gives a single entry per CDR3 protein. Here the sample spans more than 1 million distinct CDR3 sequences, 35% to 55% being singletons. Sequenced sample: blood. All receptors come from a woman in her sixties or seventies in good health. The CDR3 runs from the conserved cysteine through the conserved F or W. The order of the fields is D gene, clone size, J gene, V gene, CDR3 DNA, CDR3 protein. A D gene is named only where the DNA matches it firmly. Rows give clone size only sometimes, using once, few, many, or a class for an expanded clone.

D gene: NA
clone size: NA
J gene: TRBJ2-2
V gene: TRBV7-8
CDR3 DNA: TGTGCCAGCAGCTTAAGGGGGACGGTCACCGGGGAGCTGTTTTTT
CDR3 protein: CASSLRGTVTGELFF

D gene: NA
clone size: NA
J gene: TRBJ2-1
V gene: TRBV24-1
CDR3 DNA: TGTGCCACCAGTGAGGAGAGATTCAATGAGCAGTTCTTC
CDR3 protein: CATSEERFNEQFF

D gene: NA
clone size: few
J gene: TRBJ2-3
V gene: TRBV12-3/TRBV12-4
CDR3 DNA: TGTGCCAGCGGAAGGTCAGCGAGCACAGATACGCAGTATTTT
CDR3 protein: CASGRSASTDTQYF

D gene: TRBD2
clone size: NA
J gene: TRBJ2-4
V gene: TRBV7-9
CDR3 DNA: TGTGCCAGCAGCTCCGGGACTAGCGGATGGGTAGCCAAAAACATTCAGTACTTC
CDR3 protein: CASSSGTSGWVAKNIQYF

D gene: TRBD2
clone size: few
J gene: TRBJ2-1
V gene: TRBV9
CDR3 DNA: TGTGCCAGCAGCGTAGACTTAGCGGGGGCCTACAATGAGCAGTTCTTC
CDR3 protein: CASSVDLAGAYNEQFF

D gene: TRBD1
clone size: once
J gene: TRBJ2-7
V gene: TRBV11-2
CDR3 DNA: TGTGCCAGCAGCAGACAGGGTTGGTACGAGCAGTACTTC
CDR3 protein: CASSRQGWYEQYF

D gene: NA
clone size: NA
J gene: TRBJ2-7
V gene: TRBV27
CDR3 DNA: TGTGCCAGCAGTTTACGAGCCGGCGAGCAGTACTTC
CDR3 protein: CASSLRAGEQYF

D gene: NA
clone size: few
J gene: TRBJ2-1
V gene: TRBV27
CDR3 DNA: TGTGCCAGCAGTTTATCGGGACAAAGCTCCTACAATGAGCAGTTCTTC
CDR3 protein: CASSLSGQSSYNEQFF

D gene: TRBD2
clone size: NA
J gene: TRBJ2-3
V gene: TRBV20-1
CDR3 DNA: TGCAGTGCTAGTGGGGAGGGTAGCACAGATACGCAGTATTTT
CDR3 protein: CSASGEGSTDTQYF

D gene: NA
clone size: few
J gene: TRBJ2-7
V gene: TRBV18
CDR3 DNA: TGTGCCAGCTCACCGCGACAGGAACTCTACGAGCAGTACTTC
CDR3 protein: CASSPRQELYEQYF

D gene: NA
clone size: NA
J gene: TRBJ2-6
V gene: TRBV7-6
CDR3 DNA: TGTGCCAGCAGCACCGACAGCTCTGGGGCCAACGTCCTGACTTTC
CDR3 protein: CASSTDSSGANVLTF

D gene: TRBD1
clone size: NA
J gene: TRBJ2-7
V gene: TRBV7-9
CDR3 DNA: TGTGCCAGCAGCTCCCCGACAGGGTTCTACGAGCAGTACTTC
CDR3 protein: CASSSPTGFYEQYF

D gene: TRBD2
clone size: few
J gene: TRBJ2-3
V gene: TRBV5-1
CDR3 DNA: TGCGCCAGCAGGCCTATAGCGGGAGGCACAGATACGCAGTATTTT
CDR3 protein: CASRPIAGGTDTQYF

D gene: NA
clone size: NA
J gene: TRBJ2-7
V gene: TRBV28
CDR3 DNA: TGTGCCAGCAGTTCTCAGAGGGGCGAGCAGTACTTC
CDR3 protein: CASSSQRGEQYF

D gene: NA
clone size: NA
J gene: TRBJ2-1
V gene: TRBV7-2
CDR3 DNA: TGTGCCAGCAGTAAGGCACCCTTCTCCTACAATGAGCAGTTCTTC
CDR3 protein: CASSKAPFSYNEQFF

D gene: NA
clone size: NA
J gene: TRBJ2-3
V gene: TRBV28
CDR3 DNA: TGTGCCAGCACCTCGACAGTAGATACGCAGTATTTT
CDR3 protein: CASTSTVDTQYF

D gene: NA
clone size: few
J gene: TRBJ2-1
V gene: TRBV7-8
CDR3 DNA: TGTGCCAGCAGCCCCGGGCCGGGTGAGCAGTTCTTC
CDR3 protein: CASSPGPGEQFF

D gene: NA
clone size: many
J gene: TRBJ2-3
V gene: TRBV7-6
CDR3 DNA: TGTGCCAGCAGCTTATGGGGGAGCACAGATACGCAGTATTTT
CDR3 protein: CASSLWGSTDTQYF

D gene: NA
clone size: once
J gene: TRBJ2-2
V gene: TRBV11-1
CDR3 DNA: TGTGCCAGCAGCTTATCGGCAGTAAGGACCGGGGAGCTGTTTTTT
CDR3 protein: CASSLSAVRTGELFF

D gene: TRBD2
clone size: NA
J gene: TRBJ2-1
V gene: TRBV15
CDR3 DNA: TGTGCCACCAGCGCCAGCGGGAGGGCCCACGACAATGAGCGGTTCTTC
CDR3 protein: CATSASGRAHDNERFF

D gene: NA
clone size: NA
J gene: TRBJ1-4
V gene: TRBV7-6
CDR3 DNA: TGTGCCAGCAGCTTAGACTCAGGGGTAGGGGGTGAAAAACTGTTTTTT
CDR3 protein: CASSLDSGVGGEKLFF

D gene: NA
clone size: NA
J gene: TRBJ1-5
V gene: TRBV20-1
CDR3 DNA: TGCAGTGCTAGAGACTGGACCCACGTCGATCAGCCCCAGCATTTT
CDR3 protein: CSARDWTHVDQPQHF

D gene: NA
clone size: NA
J gene: TRBJ2-7
V gene: TRBV11-2
CDR3 DNA: TGTGCCAGCAGTCCAGTGGGGGACACCGGACAAAATGACTACGAGCAGTACTTC
CDR3 protein: CASSPVGDTGQNDYEQYF

D gene: NA
clone size: NA
J gene: TRBJ2-3
V gene: TRBV28
CDR3 DNA: TGTGCCAGCACAGGGGGAGGGAACACAGATACGCAGTATTTT
CDR3 protein: CASTGGGNTDTQYF

D gene: TRBD2
clone size: NA
J gene: TRBJ2-7
V gene: TRBV12-3/TRBV12-4
CDR3 DNA: TGTGCCAGCAGTTCTGCTAGCGGGAGATACGAGCAGTACTTC
CDR3 protein: CASSSASGRYEQYF

D gene: NA
clone size: NA
J gene: TRBJ1-1
V gene: TRBV3-1
CDR3 DNA: TGTGCCAGCAGCCAAGAATTCGGAGGGAAGACTGTAGCTTTCTTT
CDR3 protein: CASSQEFGGKTVAFF

D gene: TRBD2
clone size: NA
J gene: TRBJ2-5
V gene: TRBV5-1
CDR3 DNA: TGCGCCAGCAGCTGGGGACTAGCGGGAGCAGGAGAGACCCAGTACTTC
CDR3 protein: CASSWGLAGAGETQYF

D gene: NA
clone size: few
J gene: TRBJ2-7
V gene: TRBV15
CDR3 DNA: TGTGCCACCAGCAGAGATCAGGAGGGGGTGGACGAGCAGTACTTC
CDR3 protein: CATSRDQEGVDEQYF

D gene: NA
clone size: NA
J gene: TRBJ2-3
V gene: TRBV20-1
CDR3 DNA: TGCAGTGCTAGAGATCCGGACTCTAGCACAGATACGCAGTATTTT
CDR3 protein: CSARDPDSSTDTQYF

D gene: NA
clone size: few
J gene: TRBJ1-5
V gene: TRBV7-2
CDR3 DNA: TGTGCCAGCAGCTTAGCAGGGGCTAGAGAGCCCCAGCATTTT
CDR3 protein: CASSLAGAREPQHF

D gene: NA
clone size: NA
J gene: TRBJ2-7
V gene: TRBV6-1
CDR3 DNA: TGTGCCAGCAGTGAAGCGCGGCTGGGAGTCTACGAGCAGTACTTC
CDR3 protein: CASSEARLGVYEQYF

D gene: NA
clone size: NA
J gene: TRBJ1-3
V gene: TRBV20-1
CDR3 DNA: TGCAGTGCTAGTCCGGGACGAGCTAGAAACACCATATATTTT
CDR3 protein: CSASPGRARNTIYF

D gene: TRBD2
clone size: few
J gene: TRBJ2-1
V gene: TRBV18
CDR3 DNA: TGTGCCAGCTCACAAGAGATACTAGCGGGAGGGCTAGGTGAGCAGTTCTTC
CDR3 protein: CASSQEILAGGLGEQFF

D gene: TRBD1
clone size: once
J gene: TRBJ2-7
V gene: TRBV27
CDR3 DNA: TGTGCCAGCAGTTCCCCCCGGGACAGGGTCACCTACGAGCAGTACTTC
CDR3 protein: CASSSPRDRVTYEQYF

D gene: NA
clone size: few
J gene: TRBJ2-7
V gene: TRBV7-9
CDR3 DNA: TGTGCCAGCAGCTTGGGTGTTCTTGGGAGGTCCTACAATGAGCAGTACTTC
CDR3 protein: CASSLGVLGRSYNEQYF

D gene: TRBD1
clone size: NA
J gene: TRBJ2-5
V gene: TRBV15
CDR3 DNA: TGTGCCACCAGCAGAGACGGCGGGGAGGACAGGGAGGAAGAGACCCAGTACTTC
CDR3 protein: CATSRDGGEDREEETQYF

D gene: NA
clone size: NA
J gene: TRBJ2-7
V gene: TRBV12-3/TRBV12-4
CDR3 DNA: TGTGCCAGCATTTTAAGAGGGAACACCTACGAGCAGTACTTC
CDR3 protein: CASILRGNTYEQYF

D gene: TRBD2
clone size: few
J gene: TRBJ2-5
V gene: TRBV11-2
CDR3 DNA: TGTGCCAGCAGCACCCTGTTGCCACTAGCGGGAGGGCCAGCCGGGGATGAGCAGTACTTC
CDR3 protein: CASSTLLPLAGGPAGDEQYF

D gene: NA
clone size: NA
J gene: TRBJ1-6
V gene: TRBV27
CDR3 DNA: TGTGCCAGCTCCCCCGTGAGGGATTCACTCCTCCACTTT
CDR3 protein: CASSPVRDSLLHF

D gene: TRBD2
clone size: NA
J gene: TRBJ2-7
V gene: TRBV3-1
CDR3 DNA: TGTGCCAGCAGCCTGCGGCTAAGCGGGAGTAGGTACGAGCAGTACTTC
CDR3 protein: CASSLRLSGSRYEQYF

D gene: NA
clone size: NA
J gene: TRBJ1-5
V gene: TRBV19
CDR3 DNA: TGTGCCAGTAGTATCGTGCAGGCACCTAATCAGCCCCAGCATTTT
CDR3 protein: CASSIVQAPNQPQHF

D gene: NA
clone size: NA
J gene: TRBJ1-1
V gene: TRBV4-1
CDR3 DNA: TGCGCCAGCAGCTTACAAGAGAGGGGGGACACTGAAGCTTTCTTT
CDR3 protein: CASSLQERGDTEAFF

D gene: NA
clone size: NA
J gene: TRBJ2-6
V gene: TRBV6-1
CDR3 DNA: TGTGCCAGCAGTAATACAGGGTCCCCTCCCTCCGGGGCCAACGTCCTGACTTTC
CDR3 protein: CASSNTGSPPSGANVLTF

D gene: TRBD1
clone size: NA
J gene: TRBJ2-7
V gene: TRBV10-3
CDR3 DNA: TGTGCCATCAGTGAGTCTGGGCAGGGGGCCAATGAGCGGTACTTC
CDR3 protein: CAISESGQGANERYF

D gene: NA
clone size: NA
J gene: TRBJ2-7
V gene: TRBV27
CDR3 DNA: TGTGCCAGCAGTTTCCTATTCCAGCGGAGGGGGACCTACGAGCAGTACTTC
CDR3 protein: CASSFLFQRRGTYEQYF

D gene: TRBD1
clone size: NA
J gene: TRBJ2-2
V gene: TRBV20-1
CDR3 DNA: TGCAGTGCTAGAATTGTAGCTTCAGGGGGCGGCGGGGAGCTGTTTTTT
CDR3 protein: CSARIVASGGGGELFF

D gene: TRBD1
clone size: few
J gene: TRBJ2-5
V gene: TRBV6-1
CDR3 DNA: TGTGCCAGCAGGGGGGGACAGGCTGGGGAGACCCAGTACTTC
CDR3 protein: CASRGGQAGETQYF

D gene: TRBD1
clone size: NA
J gene: TRBJ1-4
V gene: TRBV27
CDR3 DNA: TGTGCCAGCAGTTCGGTCAGGGGGGGTGGTGAAAAACTGTTTTTT
CDR3 protein: CASSSVRGGGEKLFF

D gene: TRBD2
clone size: NA
J gene: TRBJ2-7
V gene: TRBV29-1
CDR3 DNA: TGCAGCGTGTGGGGACTAGCGGGGCCCAAAGACCTCTACGAGCAGTACTTC
CDR3 protein: CSVWGLAGPKDLYEQYF

D gene: TRBD2
clone size: NA
J gene: TRBJ2-1
V gene: TRBV7-2
CDR3 DNA: TGTGCCAGCAGCTTCGGACTAGCGGGAGGAGTTGAGCAGTTCTTC
CDR3 protein: CASSFGLAGGVEQFF